This TCR beta chain was sequenced in a study of blood T cell repertoires in COVID-19. Per the original methods: Cell counts per sample came from amplifying reference gene primers. Clones were read by immunoSEQ multiplex PCR, and TCRdb kept only the in-frame ones, dropping some. D and trimming come from the DNA, and the V and J calls and clone size come from that table. The sample lists 250,000 to 300,000 clones; about 85% were seen once. The CDR3 extends over 11 amino acids. CDR1 is MDHEN, CDR2 SYDVKM, per germline. The V end was cut by 5 bases, the J end by 2 bases, with 4 bases between. V is TRBV28 and J is TRBJ2-7, with no clear D. The receptor's source is a woman in her forties or fifties who had recovered from COVID-19. The material sequenced was peripheral blood. CDR3 nucleotide sequence: TGTGCCAGCAGTCTCGCCTACGAGCAGTACTTC. Protein: CASSLAYEQYF. Together with reference TRBV28 and TRBJ2-7, the CDR3 gives the full variable domain: DVKVTQSSRYLVKRTGEKVFLECVQDMDHENMFWYRQDPGLGLRLIYFSYDVKMKEKGDIPEGYSVSREKKERFSLILESASTNQTSMYLCASSLAYEQYFGPGTRLTVT.